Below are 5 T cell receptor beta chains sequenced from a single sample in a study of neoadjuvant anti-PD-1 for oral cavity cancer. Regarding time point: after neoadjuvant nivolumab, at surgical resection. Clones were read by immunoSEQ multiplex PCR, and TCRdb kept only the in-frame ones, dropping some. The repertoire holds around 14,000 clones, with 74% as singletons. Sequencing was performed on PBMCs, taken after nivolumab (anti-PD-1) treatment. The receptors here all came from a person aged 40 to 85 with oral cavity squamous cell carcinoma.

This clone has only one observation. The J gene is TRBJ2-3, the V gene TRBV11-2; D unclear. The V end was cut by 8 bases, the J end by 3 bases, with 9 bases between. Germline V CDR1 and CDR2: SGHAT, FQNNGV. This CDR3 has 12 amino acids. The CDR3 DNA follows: TGTGCCAGCGGGGTCTCAACAGATACGCAGTATTTT. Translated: CASGVSTDTQYF.

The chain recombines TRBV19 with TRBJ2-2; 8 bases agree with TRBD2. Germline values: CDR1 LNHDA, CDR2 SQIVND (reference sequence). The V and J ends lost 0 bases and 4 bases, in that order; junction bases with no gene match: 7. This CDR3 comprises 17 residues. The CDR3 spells CASSIDQREWGTGELFF. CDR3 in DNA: TGTGCCAGTAGTATAGACCAGCGGGAGTGGGGCACCGGGGAGCTGTTTTTT.

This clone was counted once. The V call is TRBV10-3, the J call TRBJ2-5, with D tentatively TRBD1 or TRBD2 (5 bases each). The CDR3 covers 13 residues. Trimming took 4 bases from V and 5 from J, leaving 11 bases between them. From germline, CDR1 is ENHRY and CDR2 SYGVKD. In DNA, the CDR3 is TGTGCCATCAGTGGGGGGTCTACGGAGACCCAGTACTTC. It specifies CAISGGSTETQYF.

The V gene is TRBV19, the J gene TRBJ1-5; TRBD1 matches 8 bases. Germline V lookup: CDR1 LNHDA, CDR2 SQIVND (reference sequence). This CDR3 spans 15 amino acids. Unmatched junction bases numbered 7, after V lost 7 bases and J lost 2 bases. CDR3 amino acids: CASTSDRGRNQPQHF. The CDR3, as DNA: TGTGCCAGTACGAGCGACAGGGGACGCAATCAGCCCCAGCATTTT.

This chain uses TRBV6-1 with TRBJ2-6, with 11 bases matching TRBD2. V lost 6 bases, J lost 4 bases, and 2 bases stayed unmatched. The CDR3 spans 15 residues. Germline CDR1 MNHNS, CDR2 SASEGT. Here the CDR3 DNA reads TGTGCCAGCAGACTAGCGGGAGCCGGGGCCAACGTCCTGACTTTC. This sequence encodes CASRLAGAGANVLTF.